The entry below gives a single T cell receptor beta chain sequence along with its context. No antigen is known for it. The sample belongs to a study of identical twins. Study results and limitations: It was cross-sectional statistical analysis, not following the same donors, that the conclusions relied on.

V lost 3 bases, J lost 7 bases, and 9 bases lay in between. CDR1 DFQATT and CDR2 SNEGSKA come from the germline V gene (reference sequence). This CDR3 has 12 residues. TCRdb fed the 5' RACE reads into MiXCR, producing one record per CDR3 protein. The sample has some 260,000 distinct CDR3 sequences; around an eighth are singletons. The gene calls are TRBV20-1 and TRBJ2-2; no reliable D call. The clonotype originates from a woman younger than 30 in good health. Sequencing was performed on memory (CD45RO+) T cells sorted from blood. The CDR3 loop reads CSARRSRGELFF. The CDR3 DNA follows: TGCAGTGCTAGGCGGAGTCGCGGGGAGCTGTTTTTT.